One TCR beta chain is described in this entry. Recruits, aged roughly 18 to 100 years, lived in roughly 22 US areas. The CDR3 runs 17 residues. Trimming removed 1 base from V and 8 bases from J, with 20 bases in between. Germline assignment: CDR1 MNHEY and CDR2 SMNVEV (reference sequence). The record originates from a study of blood T cell repertoires in COVID-19. Overall study: Donors of Cohort 3 who recovered were those that had two negative PCRs, clearance, or symptom resolution.

Under the authors' procedure: Amplification from reference gene primers served as the basis for estimated nucleated cell counts. Data came from immunoSEQ multiplex PCR; TCRdb stores just in-frame clones and leaves some out. That table gives V, J and clone size, and the DNA gave D and trimming. Of 300,000 to 450,000 clones listed, 87% are singletons. Sequences were obtained from PBMCs or T cells enriched from blood (not recorded which). The origin of this receptor is a man aged 35 to 55 in a cohort exposed to, infected with or recovered from COVID-19 (not recorded which). This chain uses TRBV27 with TRBJ1-4, with D possibly being TRBD1 (6 bases). The CDR3 protein is CASSLFLGGARVEKLFF. In nucleotides, the CDR3 is TGTGCCAGCAGTTTATTTCTTGGGGGGGCGCGAGTAGAAAAACTGTTTTTT.